This T cell receptor (beta chain) is from a study of circulating CD8 cells and anti-PD-1 response in melanoma. CDR3 length equals 14 residues. Germline assignment: CDR1 LNHDA and CDR2 SQIVND (reference sequence). With 5 bases clipped from V and 1 base from J, the junction kept 5 bases outside the gene matches. This clonotype is large (0.1 to 1%) within its sample. Sorting of live CD3+CD8+TCRalphabeta+ cells by PD-1 and/or TIGIT gave four subsets. Each library started from about 15 ng of total RNA using the QIAseq Immune Repertoire TCR panel. Each CDR3 protein is one row after TCRdb ran MiXCR on the reads. The sample includes over 300 distinct CDR3 sequences, roughly 12% of them seen just once.

The input for sequencing was CD8+ T cells from PBMCs, taken at baseline or after one month of anti-PD-1 therapy (not recorded which). The chain employs TRBV19 and TRBJ2-7, with 7 positions matching TRBD1. The receptor was derived from a human donor with melanoma. CDR3 DNA: TGTGCCAGTAGTCGGACAGGCTTTTCCTACGAGCAGTACTTC. Translation gives CASSRTGFSYEQYF.